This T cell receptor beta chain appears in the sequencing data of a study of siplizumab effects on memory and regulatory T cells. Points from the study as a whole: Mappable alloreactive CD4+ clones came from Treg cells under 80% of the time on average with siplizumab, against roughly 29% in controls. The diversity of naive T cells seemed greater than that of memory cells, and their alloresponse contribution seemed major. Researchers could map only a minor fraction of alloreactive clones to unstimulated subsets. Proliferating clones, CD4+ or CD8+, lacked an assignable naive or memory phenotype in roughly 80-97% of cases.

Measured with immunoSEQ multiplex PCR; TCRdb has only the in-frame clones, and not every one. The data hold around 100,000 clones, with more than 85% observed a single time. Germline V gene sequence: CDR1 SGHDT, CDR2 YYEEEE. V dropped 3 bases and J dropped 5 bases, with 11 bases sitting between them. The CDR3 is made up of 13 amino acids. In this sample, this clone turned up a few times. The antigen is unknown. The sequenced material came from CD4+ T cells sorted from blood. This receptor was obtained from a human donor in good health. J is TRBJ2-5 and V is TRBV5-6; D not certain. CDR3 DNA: TGTGCCAGCAGCTCCCGTCTCGGGGAGACCCAGTACTTC. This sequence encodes CASSSRLGETQYF.